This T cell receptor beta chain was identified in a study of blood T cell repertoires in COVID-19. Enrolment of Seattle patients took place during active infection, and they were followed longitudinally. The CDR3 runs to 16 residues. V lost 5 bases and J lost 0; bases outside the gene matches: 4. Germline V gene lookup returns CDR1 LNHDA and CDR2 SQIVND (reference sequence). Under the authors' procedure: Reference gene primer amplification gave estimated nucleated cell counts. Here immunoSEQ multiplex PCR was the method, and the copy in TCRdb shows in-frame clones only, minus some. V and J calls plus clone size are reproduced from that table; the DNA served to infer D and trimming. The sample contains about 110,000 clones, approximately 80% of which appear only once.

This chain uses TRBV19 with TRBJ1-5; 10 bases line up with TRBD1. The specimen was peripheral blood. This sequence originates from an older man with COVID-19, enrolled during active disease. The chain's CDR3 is CASSDRGPYSNQPQHF. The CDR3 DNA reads TGTGCCAGTAGTGACAGGGGGCCTTATAGCAATCAGCCCCAGCATTTT.